The 21 T cell receptor beta chains in this list originate from one sample, sequenced in a study of cytomegalovirus exposure and HLA in healthy donors. A multiplex PCR was run with 60 Vbeta primers and 13 Jbeta primers. TCRdb's table, derived via immunoSEQ multiplex PCR, lists solely in-frame clones and lacks some. Of under 200,000 clones in the sample, around 75% were seen once. Specimen: PBMCs. The receptor set was obtained from a woman in her thirties in good health and CMV-seronegative.

A few counts support this clone. CDR3 DNA: TGCGCCAGCAGCCGCCTCTGGGGGGACGGAGAGACCCAGTACTTC. This codes for CASSRLWGDGETQYF. The rearrangement joins TRBV4-1 to TRBJ2-5; D is perhaps TRBD2 (6 bases). The CDR3 consists of 15 residues. Germline values: CDR1 MGHRA, CDR2 YSYEKL. The V end was cut by 4 bases, the J end by 4 bases, with 16 bases between.

The rearrangement uses TRBV2 and TRBJ1-1, with a tentative D call TRBD1 (5 bases). V gave up 2 bases and J gave up 1 base, with 14 bases separating them. The germline CDR1 and CDR2 sequences are SNHLY and FYNNEI. The CDR3 extends over 16 amino acids. CDR3 sequence reads: CASSEIGLTENTEAFF. The CDR3 bases are TGTGCCAGCAGTGAAATAGGTCTGACAGAGAACACTGAAGCTTTCTTT.

The chain employs TRBV7-2 and TRBJ2-7, with no clear D. Germline-derived CDR1 and CDR2 are SGHTA and FQGNSA. V gave up 1 base and J gave up 4 bases, with 14 bases separating them. The CDR3 contains 15 residues. The CDR3 sequence is CASSLELAPQYEQYF. The CDR3 nucleotides read TGTGCCAGCAGCTTAGAGCTTGCCCCTCAATACGAGCAGTACTTC.

The genes are TRBV7-9 and TRBJ2-5, with 7 bases aligning to TRBD1. Germline CDR1 and CDR2: SEHNR and FQNEAQ (reference sequence). Trimming removed 2 bases from V and 5 bases from J; junction bases left unmatched: 17. The CDR3 has 18 residues. In DNA, the CDR3 is TGTGCCAGCAGCTTAAGTAGGCCAGGGGGAAGTAGCAGGGAGACCCAGTACTTC. This translates into CASSLSRPGGSSRETQYF.

In DNA form, the CDR3 reads TGTGCCAGCTCACCACATCCACAGACCACAGGGATGGCTTTCTTT. This sequence encodes CASSPHPQTTGMAFF. This chain joins TRBV18 and TRBJ1-1; a weak D match, TRBD1 (6 bases). Per germline, CDR1 KGHSH and CDR2 LQKENI. The CDR3 totals 15 residues. Trimming pared 1 base from V and 11 bases from J, leaving 20 bases between.

This clone was found once. V gene TRBV5-1 combines with J gene TRBJ1-4; 9 nucleotides agree with TRBD1. CDR1 is SGHRS, CDR2 YFSETQ, per germline. J lost 3 bases, V lost 0 bases, and 12 bases had no gene match. This CDR3 is built from 19 residues. The CDR3 DNA sequence: TGCGCCAGCAGCTTGGTCCCGGGACAGGGTGGAGGGTCTAATGAAAAACTGTTTTTT. Translated, it gives CASSLVPGQGGGSNEKLFF.

This rearrangement joins TRBV4-2 to TRBJ2-3, with TRBD2 identical over 10 bases. V shed 1 base, J shed 2 bases, and the junction held 6 bases outside the gene matches. Germline V gene sequence: CDR1 LGHNA, CDR2 YNFKEQ. The CDR3 extends over 17 amino acids. In DNA, the CDR3 is TGTGCCAGCAGCCAAGTGAGCGGGAGGGGGTCCACAGATACGCAGTATTTT. Residues: CASSQVSGRGSTDTQYF.

This chain connects TRBV7-8 to TRBJ2-2; D is ambiguous. Trimming left V 1 base short and J 1 base short, with 13 bases between. CDR1 and CDR2 from the germline V gene are SGHVS and FQNEAQ. The CDR3 extends over 17 amino acids. The chain's CDR3 is CASSLVRYVWNTGELFF. In DNA, the CDR3 is TGTGCCAGCAGCTTAGTCCGCTACGTATGGAACACCGGGGAGCTGTTTTTT. Complete variable domain (other parts from reference TRBV7-8 and TRBJ2-2): GAGVSQSPRYKVAKRGQDVALRCDPISGHVSLFWYQQALGQGPEFLTYFQNEAQLDKSGLPSDRFFAERPEGSVSTLKIQRTQQEDSAVYLCASSLVRYVWNTGELFFGEGSRLTVL.

The chain is built from TRBV10-3 and TRBJ1-2; no clear D. CDR3 length: 14 amino acids. The germline V and J ends were trimmed by 6 bases and 0 bases, with 11 bases remaining between them. Germline lookup yields CDR1 ENHRY and CDR2 SYGVKD. The CDR3 spells CAISRSAANYGYTF. DNA of the CDR3: TGTGCCATCAGCCGGAGCGCAGCTAACTATGGCTACACCTTC.

This rearrangement joins TRBV12-1 to TRBJ1-1. TRBV12-1 is given as a pseudogene. CDR3 length: 17 residues. CDR3 amino acids: CASSSLKEGRLGTEAFF. The CDR3 nucleotides are TGTGCCAGCAGCTCCCTTAAAGAGGGTCGGCTGGGCACTGAAGCTTTCTTT.

The chain links TRBV2 to TRBJ2-1; 9 bases agree with TRBD2. This CDR3 comprises 17 residues. Per the germline V gene, CDR1 is SNHLY and CDR2 is FYNNEI. After removal of 9 bases from V and 6 bases from J, the junction contained 18 bases not matched to a gene. CDR3 amino acids: CARTLRAGGSLVNEQFF. CDR3 nucleotide sequence: TGTGCCAGGACGCTCCGAGCGGGGGGTTCTCTTGTCAATGAGCAGTTCTTC.

To note about this clone: Additional DNA sequences in this sample encode the identical CDR3. This sequence joins TRBV5-1 and TRBJ2-2; D remains unclear. From germline, CDR1 is SGHRS and CDR2 YFSETQ. The length of the CDR3 is 13 residues. V dropped 3 bases and J dropped 5 bases, with 8 bases sitting between them. Written as DNA, the CDR3 is TGCGCCAGCAGCTCGGGTAATACCGGGGAGCTGTTTTTT. Translation: CASSSGNTGELFF.

The chain combines TRBV14 with TRBJ2-1; D uncertain. Germline values: CDR1 SGHDN, CDR2 FVKESK. V lost 3 bases and J lost 4, with 7 bases in between. The CDR3 totals 13 residues. The CDR3 sequence is CASSHAGYNEQFF. The CDR3 DNA is TGTGCCAGCAGCCATGCCGGGTACAATGAGCAGTTCTTC.

Notes on this clone: The CDR3 ends on some other residue instead of the conserved phenylalanine or tryptophan, so this is likely a read error. The DNA is left out, because the CDR3 cannot be placed on it with certainty; the CDR3 is given as TCRdb lists it. The J gene is TRBJ1-2, the V gene TRBV29-1; TRBD1 was called by the table and not checked on the DNA. Germline CDR1 SQVTM, CDR2 ANQGSEA. Inclusive of both ends, the CDR3 amounts to 9 amino acids. This chain's CDR3 is CSAGQEGLI.

The chain links TRBV5-1 to TRBJ2-7; tentatively, D is TRBD1 (6 bases). The ends were cut back, 5 bases at V and 6 bases at J, with 12 bases in the middle. This CDR3 spans 12 amino acids. CDR1 and CDR2 (germline): SGHRS, YFSETQ. The CDR3 DNA reads as TGCGCCAGCAGTTACATAGGGGGCGAGCAGTACTTC. Translating it yields CASSYIGGEQYF.

The chain couples TRBV29-1 to TRBJ1-2; 7 nucleotides align to TRBD1. J lost 6 bases, V lost 5 bases, and 9 bases had no gene match. The CDR3 is 13 amino acids. From germline, CDR1 is SQVTM and CDR2 ANQGSEA. The CDR3 DNA reads TGCAGCGTTCGAACAGGGGAACTGAATGGCTACACCTTC. Amino acids: CSVRTGELNGYTF.

The chain links TRBV5-1 to TRBJ1-1; D uncertain. Trimming shortened V by 0 bases and J by 1 base, and 16 bases separated the two germline ends. CDR1 and CDR2 (germline): SGHRS, YFSETQ. The CDR3 runs to 17 residues. CDR3: CASSLGTVRQTNTEAFF. The CDR3 DNA is TGCGCCAGCAGCTTGGGCACAGTGCGCCAGACGAACACTGAAGCTTTCTTT. The complete variable domain, with remaining parts taken from reference TRBV5-1 and TRBJ1-1, reads KAGVTQTPRYLIKTRGQQVTLSCSPISGHRSVSWYQQTPGQGLQFLFEYFSETQRNKGNFPGRFSGRQFSNSRSEMNVSTLELGDSALYLCASSLGTVRQTNTEAFFGQGTRLTVV.

The chain employs TRBV11-2 and TRBJ2-7; 10 nucleotides match TRBD2. The CDR3 has 15 residues. V shed 4 bases, J shed 1 base, and the junction held 4 bases outside the gene matches. Looked up from germline, CDR1 is SGHAT and CDR2 is FQNNGV. CDR3 loop: CASSWQTSGSYEQYF. CDR3 coding DNA: TGTGCCAGCAGCTGGCAGACTAGCGGGTCCTACGAGCAGTACTTC. The full variable domain, completed using reference TRBV11-2 and TRBJ2-7, is EAGVAQSPRYKIIEKRQSVAFWCNPISGHATLYWYQQILGQGPKLLIQFQNNGVVDDSQLPKDRFSAERLKGVDSTLKIQPAKLEDSAVYLCASSWQTSGSYEQYFGPGTRLTVT.

This chain links TRBV2 with TRBJ2-5; D not resolved. The germline V and J ends were trimmed by 5 bases and 4 bases, with 17 bases remaining between them. The CDR3 has 15 residues. The germline V gene has CDR1 SNHLY and CDR2 FYNNEI. The CDR3 coding sequence is TGTGCCAGCAGTATGAGATCTGCTTTTACAGAGACCCAGTACTTC. Translated: CASSMRSAFTETQYF. The entire variable domain, with the rest obtained from reference TRBV2 and TRBJ2-5, is as follows: EPEVTQTPSHQVTQMGQEVILRCVPISNHLYFYWYRQILGQKVEFLVSFYNNEISEKSEIFDDQFSVERPDGSNFTLKIRSTKLEDSAMYFCASSMRSAFTETQYFGPGTRLLVL.

CDR3 residues: CASKGVAGEQYF. DNA for the CDR3: TGTGCCAGCAAAGGGGTAGCGGGGGAGCAGTACTTC. The J gene is TRBJ2-7, the V gene TRBV7-6, with TRBD2 matching 8 bases. The CDR3 has 12 residues. Germline CDR1 SGHVS, CDR2 FNYEAQ. Unmatched junction bases numbered 6, after V lost 7 bases and J lost 7 bases. The full variable domain, in which reference TRBV7-6 and TRBJ2-7 provide the parts outside the CDR3, is GAGVSQSPRYKVTKRGQDVALRCDPISGHVSLYWYRQALGQGPEFLTYFNYEAQQDKSGLPNDRFSAERPEGSISTLTIQRTEQRDSAMYRCASKGVAGEQYFGPGTRLTVT.

The chain has TRBV30 and TRBJ1-1; D is uncertain. CDR1 and CDR2 from the germline V gene are GTSNPN and SVGIG (reference sequence). Trimming cost V 3 bases and J 1 base, with 6 bases left between them. The CDR3 has 12 residues. CDR3 amino acids: CAWREGNTEAFF. CDR3 coding DNA: TGTGCCTGGAGAGAGGGGAACACTGAAGCTTTCTTT.